The 5 T cell receptor beta chains presented below share a single source sample, sequenced in a study of immune evolution from preneoplasia to lung adenocarcinoma. The data were produced by immunoSEQ multiplex PCR, yet TCRdb's version contains in-frame clones alone and is incomplete. The sample yields under 45,000 clones, less than 85% seen once. Source material: FFPE invasive lung adenocarcinoma tissue. The receptors here all came from a person in their sixties with lung adenocarcinoma.

The chain recombines TRBV5-8 with TRBJ1-1; D not resolved. CDR3 size: 13 residues. Trimming removed 1 base from V and 5 bases from J, with 9 bases in between. Germline values: CDR1 SGHTS, CDR2 YDEGEE. The CDR3 region has the DNA TGTGCCAGCAGCTTGTATGGCGGGACTGAAGCTTTCTTT. It is translated as CASSLYGGTEAFF.

The chain links TRBV5-1 to TRBJ2-5, with unresolved D. The CDR3 has 15 amino acids. Germline lookup yields CDR1 SGHRS and CDR2 YFSETQ. V lost 0 bases to trimming and J lost 2 bases, with 11 bases between them. CDR3 nucleotides: TGCGCCAGCAGCTTGGCCTCGGGCACTCAAGAGACCCAGTACTTC. Encoded protein: CASSLASGTQETQYF.

This chain connects TRBV28 to TRBJ2-7, with 7 positions matching TRBD2. The germline CDR1 and CDR2 sequences are MDHEN and SYDVKM. Trimming removed 3 bases from V and 0 bases from J; junction bases left unmatched: 5. The CDR3 totals 15 residues. For the CDR3, the DNA is TGTGCCAGCAGTTTGGGGGGGAAGCCCTCCTACGAGCAGTACTTC. This translates into CASSLGGKPSYEQYF.

J is TRBJ2-5 and V is TRBV11-3; 9 bases are a match to TRBD2. The CDR3 contains 16 residues. In germline, CDR1 is SGHNT, CDR2 YENEEA. With V trimmed by 7 bases and J by 4 bases, 13 bases remained unmatched. This chain's CDR3 is CASTRGREGRGETQYF. CDR3 nucleotides: TGTGCCAGCACCCGGGGGCGGGAGGGCCGGGGAGAGACCCAGTACTTC.

This sequence joins TRBV4-2 and TRBJ1-2; 8 nucleotides align to TRBD1. Germline CDR1 reads LGHNA; CDR2 reads YNFKEQ. This CDR3 has 14 amino acids. The V and J ends lost 0 bases and 8 bases, in that order; junction bases with no gene match: 5. The CDR3 reads CASSQDRGLGGYTF. Here the CDR3 DNA reads TGTGCCAGCAGCCAAGACAGGGGGCTGGGGGGCTACACCTTC.